A single sample gave rise to the 31 T cell receptor beta chains below, sequenced in a study of blood T cell repertoires in COVID-19. The table came from immunoSEQ multiplex PCR; TCRdb's copy has only in-frame clones and leaves some out. The sample has about 180,000 clones; 80% are singletons. The specimen sequenced was peripheral blood. Every receptor here comes from a man aged 70 or older with active or convalescent COVID-19.

This chain connects TRBV18 to TRBJ2-3; TRBD2 is a possible D gene (7 bases). Germline V gene lookup returns CDR1 KGHSH and CDR2 LQKENI. There are 15 residues in the CDR3. The ends were cut back, 4 bases at V and 3 bases at J, with 14 bases in the middle. The CDR3, as DNA: TGTGCCAGCTCACTCGTAGGGGGGGAGACAGATACGCAGTATTTT. Protein sequence: CASSLVGGETDTQYF.

The V gene is TRBV5-1, the J gene TRBJ1-1; D gene uncertain. The CDR3 length is 14 residues. The V gene's germline CDR1 is SGHRS and CDR2 YFSETQ. Trimming removed 0 bases at V and 4 bases at J, with 10 bases between. The DNA of the CDR3 is TGCGCCAGCAGCTTGGGACCGGGGATCACTGAAGCTTTCTTT. Translating it yields CASSLGPGITEAFF.

The chain employs TRBV2 and TRBJ1-6, with 7 bases aligning to TRBD1. CDR1 is SNHLY, CDR2 FYNNEI, per germline. After removal of 4 bases from V and 0 bases from J, the junction contained 3 bases not matched to a gene. CDR3 size: 16 residues. The CDR3 DNA reads as TGTGCCAGCAGTGGACAGGGCAGCTCCTATAATTCACCCCTCCACTTT. Its protein is CASSGQGSSYNSPLHF.

The chain is built from TRBV15 and TRBJ2-1, with a tentative D call TRBD2 (6 bases). CDR3 length equals 16 residues. V dropped 5 bases and J dropped 0 bases, with 14 bases sitting between them. Germline V gives CDR1 LNHNV, CDR2 YYDKDF (reference sequence). CDR3 coding DNA: TGTGCCACCAGCGGGTGGGCGGGGAGCTCCTACAATGAGCAGTTCTTC. It encodes CATSGWAGSSYNEQFF.

This clone was counted a single time. V and J are TRBV5-8 and TRBJ2-1; a possible D gene is TRBD2 (5 bases). CDR1 is SGHTS and CDR2 is YDEGEE in the germline V gene. CDR3 length equals 15 residues. V was pared by 0 bases and J by 12 bases, with 19 bases between. CDR3 region: CASSLAIGSGEWQFF. CDR3 nucleotides: TGTGCCAGCAGCTTGGCTATAGGTTCCGGGGAGTGGCAGTTCTTC.

CDR3 sequence reads: CASSLDRESTDTQYF. The CDR3 nucleotides are TGTGCCAGCAGCTTGGACAGGGAAAGCACAGATACGCAGTATTTT. The chain uses TRBV5-4 and TRBJ2-3; weak D call: TRBD1 (6 bases). V lost 0 bases to trimming and J lost 0 bases, with 8 bases between them. CDR3 size: 15 residues. Germline V lookup: CDR1 SGHNT, CDR2 YYREEE (reference sequence).

The chain joins TRBV30 to TRBJ2-2; maybe TRBD1 (6 bases). The V gene lost 5 bases and the J gene lost 3 bases, with 10 bases spanning the gap. Germline loops: CDR1 GTSNPN, CDR2 SVGIG (reference sequence). The CDR3 loop spans 13 amino acids. CDR3 bases: TGTGCCTGGGCCGGACAGTACACCGGGGAGCTGTTTTTT. It encodes CAWAGQYTGELFF.

The chain couples TRBV24-1 to TRBJ1-2; TRBD1 is a possible D gene (5 bases). Germline V gene lookup returns CDR1 KGHDR and CDR2 SFDVKD. Trimming cost V 2 bases and J 3 bases, with 9 bases left between them. The CDR3 spans 14 residues. CDR3 protein: CATSDSQGDYGYTF. The CDR3 DNA follows: TGTGCCACCAGTGATTCTCAGGGCGACTATGGCTACACCTTC.

The sample holds a few counts of this clone. The gene calls are TRBV30 and TRBJ1-1; D is perhaps TRBD1 (5 bases). Germline V lookup: CDR1 GTSNPN, CDR2 SVGIG (reference sequence). There are 14 residues in the CDR3. V dropped 2 bases and J dropped 7 bases, with 17 bases sitting between them. The chain's CDR3 is CAWSFRGFLFEAFF. The DNA of the CDR3 is TGTGCCTGGAGTTTTAGGGGTTTTCTCTTTGAAGCTTTCTTT.

The chain combines TRBV30 with TRBJ2-7; 7 bases align to TRBD2. Germline trimming cut 3 bases from V and 2 bases from J; bases unmatched to any gene: 1. The CDR3 has 12 residues. Germline V lookup: CDR1 GTSNPN, CDR2 SVGIG (reference sequence). The DNA of the CDR3 is TGTGCCTGGAGGGGGGGGGCCTACGAGCAGTACTTC. Amino acid sequence: CAWRGGAYEQYF.

The rearrangement joins TRBV18 to TRBJ1-1; D possibly corresponds to TRBD1 (6 bases). V was trimmed by 2 bases and J by 4 bases, leaving 11 bases between them. This CDR3 spans 14 amino acids. Germline V CDR1 and CDR2: KGHSH, LQKENI. As DNA, the CDR3 is TGTGCCAGCTCACCAAGTTTACAGGGCACTGAAGCTTTCTTT. It encodes CASSPSLQGTEAFF.

The rearrangement joins TRBV6-2 or TRBV6-3 to TRBJ2-7, with 10 bases matching TRBD2. The trim removed 6 bases at V and 4 bases at J, leaving 12 bases unmatched. Germline V CDR1 and CDR2: MNHEY, SVGEGT. The CDR3 contains 16 residues. The CDR3 DNA sequence: TGTGCCAGCAGCCTCTCCGCCTCTAGCGGGGGATACGAGCAGTACTTC. Translated, it gives CASSLSASSGGYEQYF.

This clone has a handful of counts. The chain recombines TRBV11-3 with TRBJ2-2; 9 bases are shared with TRBD2. The V and J ends lost 3 bases and 1 base, in that order; junction bases with no gene match: 3. CDR1 and CDR2 (germline): SGHNT, YENEEA. The CDR3 contains 16 residues. The CDR3 sequence: CASSLGAGGNTGELFF. CDR3 nucleotides: TGTGCCAGCAGCTTGGGAGCGGGGGGGAACACCGGGGAGCTGTTTTTT.

J is TRBJ1-5 and V is TRBV19; TRBD1 matches 7 bases. Trimming removed 5 bases from V and 0 bases from J; junction bases left unmatched: 7. This CDR3 has 16 residues. Per the germline V gene, CDR1 is LNHDA and CDR2 is SQIVND (reference sequence). In DNA, the CDR3 is TGTGCCAGTAGTGTACGGACAGGCAATAGCAATCAGCCCCAGCATTTT. Translated, it gives CASSVRTGNSNQPQHF.

The chain uses TRBV7-9 and TRBJ2-7; 8 bases are a match to TRBD1. The ends lost 1 base at V and 7 bases at J; junction bases unmatched: 12. This CDR3 is 16 amino acids long. The germline V gene has CDR1 SEHNR and CDR2 FQNEAQ (reference sequence). CDR3 in DNA: TGTGCCAGCAGCTTAGACGCCGGACAGGGAATGGGAGAGCAGTACTTC. Amino acids: CASSLDAGQGMGEQYF. Filled out from reference TRBV7-9 and TRBJ2-7, the complete variable domain reads DTGVSQNPRHKITKRGQNVTFRCDPISEHNRLYWYRQTLGQGPEFLTYFQNEAQLEKSRLLSDRFSAERPKGSFSTLEIQRTEQGDSAMYLCASSLDAGQGMGEQYFGPGTRLTVT.

The rearrangement links TRBV3-1 (or the pseudogene TRBV3-2) to TRBJ2-1; D gene ambiguous. V was pared by 4 bases and J by 1 base, with 8 bases between. There are 14 residues in the CDR3. CDR1 and CDR2 from the germline V gene are LGHDT and YNNKEL (reference sequence). This CDR3 is CASSPLSSYNEQFF. DNA for the CDR3: TGTGCCAGCAGCCCACTATCGTCCTACAATGAGCAGTTCTTC.

V gene TRBV7-2 combines with J gene TRBJ1-1; no definite D call. CDR3 length: 14 residues. Trimming took off 3 bases at V and 0 bases at J, with 8 bases between the two ends. CDR1 and CDR2 from the germline V gene are SGHTA and FQGNSA. This CDR3 reads CASSFSPLNTEAFF. In DNA form, the CDR3 reads TGTGCCAGCAGCTTCAGTCCCCTGAACACTGAAGCTTTCTTT.

The rearrangement links TRBV4-2 to TRBJ1-2; D is unclear. This CDR3 is 15 amino acids long. V was clipped by 0 bases and J by 8 bases, with 16 bases between them. Germline V gene lookup returns CDR1 LGHNA and CDR2 YNFKEQ. CDR3 sequence (DNA): TGTGCCAGCAGCCAAGAGGCCAGACTCCCTGGGGGCTACACCTTC. Its protein is CASSQEARLPGGYTF.

The rearrangement links TRBV6-5 to TRBJ2-7; no clear D. The V and J ends lost 0 bases and 0 bases respectively, with 12 bases between them. CDR3 length: 16 residues. Germline V gives CDR1 MNHEY, CDR2 SVGAGI. As DNA, the CDR3 is TGTGCCAGCAGTTACTCTTGGCGGTTCAGCTCCTACGAGCAGTACTTC. It specifies CASSYSWRFSSYEQYF.

V and J are TRBV3-1 (or the pseudogene TRBV3-2) and TRBJ1-2; weak D call: TRBD1 (5 bases). V was pared by 0 bases and J by 6 bases, with 14 bases between. The germline CDR1 and CDR2 sequences are LGHDT and YNNKEL (reference sequence). This CDR3 contains 15 residues. CDR3: CASSQDQTRVHGYTF. The CDR3 nucleotides read TGTGCCAGCAGCCAAGATCAGACCAGGGTCCATGGCTACACCTTC.

The chain couples TRBV7-9 to TRBJ1-4; 7 nucleotides align to TRBD1. This CDR3 region has 14 residues. Germline assignment: CDR1 SEHNR and CDR2 FQNEAQ (reference sequence). Trimming cost V 5 bases and J 3 bases; bases outside gene matches: 3. The CDR3 is CASSVGTANEKLFF. DNA for the CDR3: TGTGCCAGCAGCGTCGGGACAGCTAATGAAAAACTGTTTTTT. Full variable domain (outside the CDR3, taken from reference TRBV7-9 and TRBJ1-4): DTGVSQNPRHKITKRGQNVTFRCDPISEHNRLYWYRQTLGQGPEFLTYFQNEAQLEKSRLLSDRFSAERPKGSFSTLEIQRTEQGDSAMYLCASSVGTANEKLFFGSGTQLSVL.

This chain links TRBV19 with TRBJ1-2; D is ambiguous. V lost 1 base and J 1 base, leaving 10 bases between the germline ends. CDR1 is LNHDA and CDR2 is SQIVND in the germline V gene (reference sequence). This CDR3 region has 15 residues. The chain's CDR3 is CASSIASGNNYGYTF. The DNA for the CDR3 is TGTGCCAGTAGTATAGCTTCGGGGAATAACTATGGCTACACCTTC.

The gene calls are TRBV10-3 and TRBJ1-1; 12 bases are a match to TRBD1. The J segment lost 5 bases and the V segment lost 10 bases, leaving 8 bases of the junction unmatched. The CDR3 contains 14 residues. Germline V gene data show CDR1 as ENHRY and CDR2 as SYGVKD. DNA of the CDR3: TGTGCCAGCCTGGGACAGGGGGCAGATACTGAAGCTTTCTTT. Its translation: CASLGQGADTEAFF.

V gene TRBV2 combines with J gene TRBJ1-1; D not certain. The V end lost 5 bases, the J end lost 6 bases, and 22 bases lay between the germline ends. Germline lookup yields CDR1 SNHLY and CDR2 FYNNEI. CDR3 length: 16 residues. For the CDR3, the DNA is TGTGCCAGCAGTTCAGATGGAGGCGGACGAAGGGCTGAAGCTTTCTTT. Amino acid sequence: CASSSDGGGRRAEAFF.

This clone came up once. The chain employs TRBV5-1 and TRBJ2-5, with D unresolved. This CDR3 is 15 amino acids long. Trimming pared 1 base from V and 2 bases from J, leaving 12 bases between. CDR1 and CDR2 from the germline V gene are SGHRS and YFSETQ. CDR3 nucleotide sequence: TGCGCCAGCAGCTTGTTAGAACTTCCGCAAGAGACCCAGTACTTC. Amino acid sequence: CASSLLELPQETQYF.

The chain carries TRBV27 and TRBJ1-5; no clear D. The CDR3 sequence is 17 residues long. Trimming left V 6 bases short and J 0 bases short, with 18 bases between. The germline V gene has CDR1 MNHEY and CDR2 SMNVEV (reference sequence). CDR3 bases: TGTGCCAGCAGGGAGGGAGATCCTAACCATAGCAATCAGCCCCAGCATTTT. It specifies CASREGDPNHSNQPQHF.

V gene TRBV4-2 combines with J gene TRBJ2-3; 12 bases map to TRBD2. Trimming removed 4 bases from V and 0 bases from J; junction bases left unmatched: 8. In germline, CDR1 is LGHNA, CDR2 YNFKEQ. This CDR3 comprises 18 residues. The CDR3 region is CASSPLTSGGPSTDTQYF. The CDR3 DNA follows: TGTGCCAGCAGCCCACTGACTAGCGGGGGACCCAGCACAGATACGCAGTATTTT.

The chain combines TRBV10-1 with TRBJ2-1, with 8 bases matching TRBD2. The CDR3 has 15 amino acids. The ends lost 3 bases at V and 1 base at J; junction bases unmatched: 2. Germline lookup yields CDR1 WNHNN and CDR2 SYGVQD (reference sequence). DNA of the CDR3: TGCGCCAGCAGTGACGAGCGGGGGTCCTACAATGAGCAGTTCTTC. This translates into CASSDERGSYNEQFF.

This chain uses TRBV30 with TRBJ1-2; D gene uncertain. The CDR3 has 13 amino acids. Germline V lookup: CDR1 GTSNPN, CDR2 SVGIG (reference sequence). V lost 8 bases and J 6 bases, leaving 19 bases between the germline ends. The DNA for the CDR3 is TGTGCCACCTCGAATGGTTTCGGGGATGGCTACACCTTC. This translates into CATSNGFGDGYTF.

Notes on this clone: Within the sample, other DNA sequences also encode this same CDR3. V usage is TRBV7-9 and J usage is TRBJ1-3, with D possibly being TRBD1 (5 bases). Germline V gene sequence: CDR1 SEHNR, CDR2 FQNEAQ (reference sequence). This CDR3 region has 15 residues. Deletions cut 2 bases from V and 4 bases from J, with 12 bases between. CDR3 bases: TGTGCCAGCAGCTTAAGGGGAGGTTCGGGAAACACCATATATTTT. This encodes CASSLRGGSGNTIYF.

This chain links TRBV29-1 with TRBJ2-3; 7 bases fit TRBD1. The V gene end was trimmed by 8 bases and the J gene end by 1 base; junction bases not matched to a gene: 6. CDR3 size: 13 residues. Germline V gene data show CDR1 as SQVTM and CDR2 as ANQGSEA. CDR3 nucleotide sequence: TGCAGCTGCGCAGGGGGTGGCACAGATACGCAGTATTTT. It yields the protein CSCAGGGTDTQYF.